These 12 T cell receptor beta chains were all obtained from the same sample, sequenced in a study of blood T cells in healthy people across ages. PCR was performed a second time for roughly 7 to 11 cycles using a sample-barcoded 5' primer and a J-beta primer mix. TCRdb reanalysed the 5' RACE reads using MiXCR and keeps one entry per CDR3 protein. The sample lists hundreds of thousands of distinct CDR3 sequences, roughly 25% occurring once. These records were also assigned to another study, of T cells of mothers and their children.

Input material: blood. These receptors all come from a boy aged 5-17 years in good health.

The rearrangement uses TRBV29-1 and TRBJ1-1; D is ambiguous. The V end lost 5 bases, the J end lost 10 bases, and 14 bases lay between the germline ends. The CDR3 is made up of 11 amino acids. Germline V gene lookup returns CDR1 SQVTM and CDR2 ANQGSEA. CDR3 DNA: TGCAGCGTTCGAACCTCGGTGGGAGCTTTCTTT. Its protein product is CSVRTSVGAFF.

This sequence joins TRBV15 and TRBJ2-7; 9 bases match TRBD2. The CDR3 is made up of 15 amino acids. V dropped 3 bases and J dropped 7; count of bases not matched to a gene: 10. The germline CDR1 and CDR2 sequences are LNHNV and YYDKDF (reference sequence). The CDR3 DNA is TGTGCCACCAGCAGCGAGGCTAGCGGGGTTTGGGAGCAGTACTTC. This sequence encodes CATSSEASGVWEQYF.

The chain uses TRBV5-1 and TRBJ2-3; a possible D gene is TRBD2 (5 bases). V lost 4 bases and J lost 4, with 13 bases in between. The CDR3 has 14 residues. Germline CDR1 is SGHRS and CDR2 is YFSETQ. The CDR3 region has the DNA TGCGCCAGCAGCGCGGGTGATGGAGCAGATACGCAGTATTTT. Its translation is CASSAGDGADTQYF.

The CDR3 spells CASILLAGAGELFF. The CDR3 DNA is TGTGCCAGCATTCTACTAGCGGGGGCCGGGGAGCTGTTTTTT. The V call is TRBV6-2 or TRBV6-3, the J call TRBJ2-2; 11 bases are a match to TRBD2. The CDR3 has 14 amino acids. The junction had 4 bases not matched to a gene; V was cut back by 7 bases and J by 6 bases. Germline V gives CDR1 MNHEY, CDR2 SVGEGT.

A few counts support this clonotype. The rearrangement uses TRBV12-3 or TRBV12-4 and TRBJ2-7, with TRBD2 matching over 7 bases. CDR3 length: 14 residues. The J segment lost 5 bases and the V segment lost 6 bases, leaving 10 bases of the junction unmatched. The CDR3 is CASRAGLTRNEQYF. CDR3 in DNA: TGTGCCAGCAGAGCGGGACTCACGAGGAACGAGCAGTACTTC.

This rearrangement joins TRBV5-1 to TRBJ2-3; tentative D call: TRBD1 (6 bases). Trimming removed 7 bases at V and 4 bases at J, with 16 bases between. CDR1 is SGHRS and CDR2 is YFSETQ in the germline V gene. The length of the CDR3 is 14 residues. DNA for the CDR3: TGCGCCAGCTCCCCAGGGGAAGGAGCAGATACGCAGTATTTT. The encoded protein is CASSPGEGADTQYF.

The chain uses TRBV6-1 and TRBJ2-3, with 8 bases aligning to TRBD2. The length of the CDR3 is 15 residues. The germline V gene has CDR1 MNHNS and CDR2 SASEGT. Trimming cost V 6 bases and J 4 bases; bases outside gene matches: 9. The DNA of the CDR3 is TGTGCCAGCAGAACCAGCGGGAGAATGGCAGATACGCAGTATTTT. Amino acids: CASRTSGRMADTQYF.

The chain joins TRBV18 to TRBJ2-3; D unclear. The CDR3 spans 14 residues. Trimming cost V 3 bases and J 4 bases, with 11 bases left between them. Germline CDR1 is KGHSH and CDR2 is LQKENI. CDR3 residues: CASSPSEKSDTQYF. In DNA, the CDR3 is TGTGCCAGCTCACCTTCGGAGAAGTCAGATACGCAGTATTTT.

The CDR3 DNA sequence: TGTGCCAGCAGCTCCGGACTAGCGGGGGCCGGGGAGACCCAGTACTTC. Amino acids: CASSSGLAGAGETQYF. The chain joins TRBV7-2 to TRBJ2-5; 13 nucleotides agree with TRBD2. This CDR3 contains 16 residues. CDR1 and CDR2 (germline): SGHTA, FQGNSA. J lost 5 bases, V lost 4 bases, and 7 bases had no gene match.

The genes are TRBV7-9 and TRBJ2-1, with D possibly matching TRBD2 (8 bases). CDR1 and CDR2 (germline): SEHNR, FQNEAQ (reference sequence). Trimming left V 8 bases short and J 1 base short, with 27 bases between. The CDR3 runs to 19 residues. Here the CDR3 DNA reads TGTGCCAGCCTCCCCCGGGACGTCTTAGCGGGACAGTCCTACAATGAGCAGTTCTTC. Protein sequence: CASLPRDVLAGQSYNEQFF.

This sequence joins TRBV7-9 and TRBJ2-7; D ambiguous. CDR3 length: 13 amino acids. Germline V gene data show CDR1 as SEHNR and CDR2 as FQNEAQ (reference sequence). Between the trimmed V and J ends, which lost 1 base and 5 bases, there was a span of 9 bases. The CDR3 nucleotides read TGTGCCAGCAGCTTAGGATCCCGGGACGAGCAGTACTTC. This sequence encodes CASSLGSRDEQYF. The whole variable domain, filled in from reference TRBV7-9 and TRBJ2-7, reads DTGVSQNPRHKITKRGQNVTFRCDPISEHNRLYWYRQTLGQGPEFLTYFQNEAQLEKSRLLSDRFSAERPKGSFSTLEIQRTEQGDSAMYLCASSLGSRDEQYFGPGTRLTVT.

The chain recombines TRBV15 with TRBJ1-2; D gene ambiguous. CDR1 and CDR2 (germline): LNHNV, YYDKDF (reference sequence). V shed 1 base and J shed 5 bases, with 14 bases lying between them. The CDR3 runs 15 residues. CDR3 sequence reads: CATSRAVETRYGYTF. The CDR3 nucleotides read TGTGCCACCAGCAGAGCGGTCGAAACGCGGTATGGCTACACCTTC.